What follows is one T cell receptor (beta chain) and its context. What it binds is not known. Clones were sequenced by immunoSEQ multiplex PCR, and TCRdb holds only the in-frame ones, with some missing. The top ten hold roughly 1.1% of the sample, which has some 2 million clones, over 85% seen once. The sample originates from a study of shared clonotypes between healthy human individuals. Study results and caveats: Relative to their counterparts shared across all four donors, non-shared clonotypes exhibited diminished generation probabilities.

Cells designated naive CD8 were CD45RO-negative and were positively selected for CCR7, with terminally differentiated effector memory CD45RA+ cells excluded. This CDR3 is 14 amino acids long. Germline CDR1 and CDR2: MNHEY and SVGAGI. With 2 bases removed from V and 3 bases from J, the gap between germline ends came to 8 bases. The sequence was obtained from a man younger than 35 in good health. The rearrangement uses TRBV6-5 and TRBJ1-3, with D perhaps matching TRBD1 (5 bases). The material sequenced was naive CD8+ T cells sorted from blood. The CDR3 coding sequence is TGTGCCAGCAGTTACATGGGGGTTGGAAACACCATATATTTT. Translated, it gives CASSYMGVGNTIYF.